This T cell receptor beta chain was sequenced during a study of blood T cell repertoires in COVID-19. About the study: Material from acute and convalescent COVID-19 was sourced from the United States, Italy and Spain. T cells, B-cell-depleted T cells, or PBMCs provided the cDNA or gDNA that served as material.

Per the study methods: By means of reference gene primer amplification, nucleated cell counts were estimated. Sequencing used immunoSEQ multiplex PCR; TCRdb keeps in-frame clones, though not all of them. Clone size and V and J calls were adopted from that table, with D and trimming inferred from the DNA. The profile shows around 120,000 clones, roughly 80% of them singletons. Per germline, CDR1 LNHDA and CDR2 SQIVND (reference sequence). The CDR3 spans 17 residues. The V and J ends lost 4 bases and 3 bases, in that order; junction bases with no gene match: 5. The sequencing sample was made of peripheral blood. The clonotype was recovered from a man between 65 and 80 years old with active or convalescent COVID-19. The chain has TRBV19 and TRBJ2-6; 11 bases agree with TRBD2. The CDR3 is CASSTHSGRGGANVLTF. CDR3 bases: TGTGCCAGTAGTACCCATAGCGGGAGGGGTGGGGCCAACGTCCTGACTTTC.